This T cell receptor (beta chain) was retrieved from a study of CD8+ T cells in alopecia areata. Noted treatment: oral pan-JAK inhibitor, 5-10 mg twice daily. RNA extraction and reverse transcription yielded cDNA as sequencing template. Produced via immunoSEQ multiplex PCR; TCRdb's table is partial and in-frame only. This sample carries around 190,000 clones, roughly three fifths of them seen once, and the ten largest clones take approximately 1.3%. The CDR3 is 15 residues long. V lost 6 bases, J lost 9 bases, and 18 bases lay in between. Germline CDR1 is MNHEY and CDR2 is SMNVEV (reference sequence). This clone has just a few counts. The antigen is not known. Study findings and constraints: Many expanded lesional clones persisted during tofacitinib (in both scalp and blood). The study also sequences resident alphabeta T cells of normal skin in scalp samples. Compared with mice, patients displayed less clear TCR sharing, possibly for HLA-related reasons.

The input for sequencing was CD4+ T cells sorted from blood, taken around week 47, from a patient treated with tofacitinib. V usage is TRBV27 and J usage is TRBJ1-6; D possibly corresponds to TRBD1 (6 bases). The receptor was derived from a human donor with alopecia areata. The CDR3 sequence is CASSKITGTGSPLHF. The DNA of the CDR3 is TGTGCCAGCAGCAAAATCACAGGGACGGGTTCACCCCTCCACTTT.